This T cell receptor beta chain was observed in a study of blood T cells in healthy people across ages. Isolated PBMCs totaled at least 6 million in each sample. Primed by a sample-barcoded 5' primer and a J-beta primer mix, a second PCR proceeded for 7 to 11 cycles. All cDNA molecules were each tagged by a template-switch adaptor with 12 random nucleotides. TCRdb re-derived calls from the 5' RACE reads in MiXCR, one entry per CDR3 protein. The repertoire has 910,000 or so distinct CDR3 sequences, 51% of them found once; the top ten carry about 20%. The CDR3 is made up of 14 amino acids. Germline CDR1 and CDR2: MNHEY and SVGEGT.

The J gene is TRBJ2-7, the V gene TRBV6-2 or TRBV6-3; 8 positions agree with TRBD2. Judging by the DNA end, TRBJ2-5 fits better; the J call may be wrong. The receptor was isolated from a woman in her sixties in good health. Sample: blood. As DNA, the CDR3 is TGTGCCAGCTGGAGCGGGAGTGTAGGAGAGACCCAGTACTTC. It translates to CASWSGSVGETQYF.